These 7 T cell receptor beta chains originate from one sample sequenced in a study of blood T cell repertoires in COVID-19 (TCRdb year 2020). The library came from the immunoSEQ multiplex PCR assay. Imported from immuneACCESS, the table was reduced by TCRdb to in-frame sequences with V and J called. These copies leave out some clones; in studies compared against another copy, an unresolved V gene accounts for under half, and the cause of the remainder is not known. This sample has roughly 24,000 clones in its table, and around nine tenths of those were observed once. The ten largest clonotypes hold roughly a quarter of the sample. Sequencing was carried out using peripheral blood. These receptors were collected from a man between 65 and 85 years old with COVID-19, enrolled during active disease.

This clone was seen a few times. The chain employs TRBV5-1 and TRBJ1-1; D is perhaps TRBD1 (6 bases). Germline CDR1 SGHRS, CDR2 YFSETQ. The CDR3 is made up of 14 amino acids. V dropped 4 bases and J dropped 3 bases, with 13 bases sitting between them. The CDR3 sequence: CASSRARGDTEAFF. DNA for the CDR3: TGCGCCAGCAGCAGGGCCAGGGGAGACACTGAAGCTTTCTTT.

The chain is built from TRBV24-1 and TRBJ2-1, with 9 positions matching TRBD2. V was clipped by 3 bases and J by 7 bases; unmatched bases: 9. The CDR3 has 16 residues. Germline V gene lookup returns CDR1 KGHDR and CDR2 SFDVKD. The CDR3 nucleotides read TGTGCCACCAGTGATAGAGGCGCGGGAGGGCCTAATGAGCAGTTCTTC. Translating gives CATSDRGAGGPNEQFF.

The chain carries TRBV7-2 and TRBJ2-2; D gene ambiguous. The CDR3 spans 15 residues. The V end was cut by 6 bases, the J end by 7 bases, with 18 bases between. Germline V gene lookup returns CDR1 SGHTA and CDR2 FQGNSA. The CDR3 DNA is TGTGCCAGCAGTCCCGCTGTGGGCATCGTCGGGGAGCTGTTTTTT. This sequence encodes CASSPAVGIVGELFF.

V usage is TRBV4-1 and J usage is TRBJ1-6; 8 nucleotides line up with TRBD1. V lost 4 bases and J lost 7; bases outside the gene matches: 9. The CDR3 totals 16 residues. Germline loops: CDR1 MGHRA, CDR2 YSYEKL. The CDR3 nucleotides read TGCGCCAGCAGCCCAAGCACGGGACAGGTCAATTCACCCCTCCACTTT. It specifies CASSPSTGQVNSPLHF.

The rearrangement links TRBV6-5 to TRBJ2-7; 11 bases are a match to TRBD1. Per the germline V gene, CDR1 is MNHEY and CDR2 is SVGAGI. The CDR3 spans 15 residues. J was trimmed by 2 bases and V by 2 bases; bases with no gene match: 2. CDR3 loop: CASSYRDRGTYEQYF. CDR3 sequence (DNA): TGTGCCAGCAGTTACCGGGACAGGGGGACCTACGAGCAGTACTTC.

This clone is medium-sized in the sample. The V gene is TRBV30, the J gene TRBJ2-5, with 7 bases that match TRBD2. There are 16 residues in the CDR3. The V gene's germline CDR1 is GTSNPN and CDR2 SVGIG (reference sequence). Trimming removed 3 bases from V and 0 bases from J; junction bases left unmatched: 10. The CDR3: CAWSPWEAGYQETQYF. The CDR3 region has the DNA TGTGCCTGGAGCCCCTGGGAAGCGGGGTACCAAGAGACCCAGTACTTC. The full variable domain, completed using reference TRBV30 and TRBJ2-5, is SQTIHQWPATLVQPVGSPLSLECTVEGTSNPNLYWYRQAAGRGLQLLFYSVGIGQISSEVPQNLSASRPQDRQFILSSKKLLLSDSGFYLCAWSPWEAGYQETQYFGPGTRLLVL.

This clone was detected a few times. V gene TRBV3-1 (or the pseudogene TRBV3-2) combines with J gene TRBJ2-7; D gene unclear. From germline, CDR1 is LGHDT and CDR2 YNNKEL (reference sequence). Trimming took 4 bases from V and 4 from J, leaving 5 bases between them. The CDR3 consists of 11 residues. The DNA of the CDR3 is TGTGCCAGCAGCCCCGGGTACGAGCAGTACTTC. Translating it yields CASSPGYEQYF.